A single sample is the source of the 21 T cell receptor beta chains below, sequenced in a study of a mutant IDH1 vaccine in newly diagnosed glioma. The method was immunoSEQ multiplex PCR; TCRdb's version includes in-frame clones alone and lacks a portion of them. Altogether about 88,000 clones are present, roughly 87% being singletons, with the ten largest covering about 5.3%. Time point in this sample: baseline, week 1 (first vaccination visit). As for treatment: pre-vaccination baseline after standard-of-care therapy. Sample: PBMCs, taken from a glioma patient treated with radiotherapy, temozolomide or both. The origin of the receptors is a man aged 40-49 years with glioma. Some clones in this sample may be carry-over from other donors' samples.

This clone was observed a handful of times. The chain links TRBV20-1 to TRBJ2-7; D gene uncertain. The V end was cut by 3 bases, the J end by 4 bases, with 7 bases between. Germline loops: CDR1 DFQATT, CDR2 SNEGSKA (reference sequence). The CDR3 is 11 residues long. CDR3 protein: CSARSTYEQYF. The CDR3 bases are TGCAGTGCTAGGAGTACTTACGAGCAGTACTTC.

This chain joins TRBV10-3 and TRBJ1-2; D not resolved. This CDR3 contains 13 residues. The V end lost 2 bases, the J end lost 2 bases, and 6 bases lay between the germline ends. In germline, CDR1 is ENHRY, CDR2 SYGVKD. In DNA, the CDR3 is TGTGCCATCAGTGAGGGACTCAACTATGGCTACACCTTC. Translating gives CAISEGLNYGYTF.

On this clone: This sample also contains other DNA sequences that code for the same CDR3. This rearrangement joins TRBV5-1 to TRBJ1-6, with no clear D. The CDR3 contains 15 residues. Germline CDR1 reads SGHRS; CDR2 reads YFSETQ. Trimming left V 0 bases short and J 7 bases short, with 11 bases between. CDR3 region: CASSLAWGTNSPLHF. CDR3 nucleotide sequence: TGCGCCAGCAGCTTGGCCTGGGGTACAAATTCACCCCTCCACTTT.

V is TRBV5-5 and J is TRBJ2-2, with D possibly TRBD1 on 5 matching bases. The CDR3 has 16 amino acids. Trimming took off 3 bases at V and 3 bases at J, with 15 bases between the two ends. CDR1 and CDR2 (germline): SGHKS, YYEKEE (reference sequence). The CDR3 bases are TGTGCCAGCAGCTCCAGGGATTTTCCTCACACCGGGGAGCTGTTTTTT. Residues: CASSSRDFPHTGELFF.

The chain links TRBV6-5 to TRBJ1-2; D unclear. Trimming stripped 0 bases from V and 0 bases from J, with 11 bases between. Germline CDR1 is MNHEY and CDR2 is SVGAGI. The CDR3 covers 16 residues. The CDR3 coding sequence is TGTGCCAGCAGTTACTCTACGGGCCCTGCTAACTATGGCTACACCTTC. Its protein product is CASSYSTGPANYGYTF.

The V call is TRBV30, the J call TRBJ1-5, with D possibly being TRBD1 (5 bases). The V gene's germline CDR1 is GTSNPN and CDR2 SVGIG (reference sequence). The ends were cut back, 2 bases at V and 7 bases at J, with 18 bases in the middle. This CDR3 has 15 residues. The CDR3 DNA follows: TGTGCCTGGAGTCTCCGGGACGGCCTGGGACAGCCCCAGCATTTT. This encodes CAWSLRDGLGQPQHF.

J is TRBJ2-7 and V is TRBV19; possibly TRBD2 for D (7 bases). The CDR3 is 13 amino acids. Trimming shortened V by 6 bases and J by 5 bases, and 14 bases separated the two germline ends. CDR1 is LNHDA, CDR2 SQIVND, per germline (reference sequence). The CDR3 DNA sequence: TGTGCCAGTAGCCACGGGGAGGGGGACGAGCAGTACTTC. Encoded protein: CASSHGEGDEQYF.

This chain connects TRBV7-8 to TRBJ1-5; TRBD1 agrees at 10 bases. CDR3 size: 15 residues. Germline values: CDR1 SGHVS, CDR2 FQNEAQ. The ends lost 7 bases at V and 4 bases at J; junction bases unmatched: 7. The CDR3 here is CASTWGQGRNQPQHF. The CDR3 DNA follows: TGTGCCAGCACTTGGGGACAGGGGAGGAATCAGCCCCAGCATTTT.

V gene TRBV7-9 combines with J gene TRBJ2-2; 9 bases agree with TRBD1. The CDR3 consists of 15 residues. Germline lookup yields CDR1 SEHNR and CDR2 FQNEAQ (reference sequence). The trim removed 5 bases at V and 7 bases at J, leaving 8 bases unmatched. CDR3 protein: CASSLGDRAIGELFF. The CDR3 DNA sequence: TGTGCCAGCAGCCTCGGGGACAGGGCGATCGGGGAGCTGTTTTTT. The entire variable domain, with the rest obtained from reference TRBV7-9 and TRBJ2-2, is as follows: DTGVSQNPRHKITKRGQNVTFRCDPISEHNRLYWYRQTLGQGPEFLTYFQNEAQLEKSRLLSDRFSAERPKGSFSTLEIQRTEQGDSAMYLCASSLGDRAIGELFFGEGSRLTVL.

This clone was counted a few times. The CDR3 loop is CASSVDGANTEAFF. In DNA form, the CDR3 reads TGTGCCAGCAGCGTAGATGGAGCTAACACTGAAGCTTTCTTT. The V gene is TRBV9, the J gene TRBJ1-1; no clear D gene. Germline CDR1 reads SGDLS; CDR2 reads YYNGEE. V lost 0 bases, J lost 2 bases, and 8 bases lay in between. This CDR3 has 14 amino acids. The full variable domain, its missing parts supplied by reference TRBV9 and TRBJ1-1, is DSGVTQTPKHLITATGQRVTLRCSPRSGDLSVYWYQQSLDQGLQFLIQYYNGEERAKGNILERFSAQQFPDLHSELNLSSLELGDSALYFCASSVDGANTEAFFGQGTRLTVV.

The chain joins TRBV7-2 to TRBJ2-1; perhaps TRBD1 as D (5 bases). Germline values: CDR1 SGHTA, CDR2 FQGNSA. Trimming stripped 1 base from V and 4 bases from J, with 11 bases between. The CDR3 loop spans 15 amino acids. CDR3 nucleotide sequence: TGTGCCAGCAGCTTAGGGTCGCAGGGTTACAATGAGCAGTTCTTC. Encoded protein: CASSLGSQGYNEQFF.

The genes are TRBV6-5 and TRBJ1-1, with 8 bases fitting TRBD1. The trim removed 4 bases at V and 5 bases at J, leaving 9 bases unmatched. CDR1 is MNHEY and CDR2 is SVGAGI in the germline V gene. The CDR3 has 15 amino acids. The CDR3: CASSWERTGYTEAFF. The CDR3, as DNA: TGTGCCAGCAGTTGGGAAAGGACAGGGTATACTGAAGCTTTCTTT.

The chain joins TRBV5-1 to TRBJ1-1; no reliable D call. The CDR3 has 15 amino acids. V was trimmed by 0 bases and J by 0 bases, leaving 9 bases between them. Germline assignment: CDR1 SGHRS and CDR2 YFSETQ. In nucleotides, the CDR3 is TGCGCCAGCAGCTTGGAAAGAGGGCTGAACACTGAAGCTTTCTTT. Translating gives CASSLERGLNTEAFF.

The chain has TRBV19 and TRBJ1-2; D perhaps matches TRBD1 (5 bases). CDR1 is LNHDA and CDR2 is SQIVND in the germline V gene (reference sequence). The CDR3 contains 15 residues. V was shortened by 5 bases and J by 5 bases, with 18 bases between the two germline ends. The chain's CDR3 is CASSRAPGLIYGYTF. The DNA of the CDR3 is TGTGCCAGTAGTCGGGCCCCAGGGCTTATTTATGGCTACACCTTC.

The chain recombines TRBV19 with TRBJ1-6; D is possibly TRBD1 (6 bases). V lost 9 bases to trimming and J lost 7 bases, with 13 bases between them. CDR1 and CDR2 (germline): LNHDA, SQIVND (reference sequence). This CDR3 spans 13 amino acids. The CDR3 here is CASAGQPNSPLHF. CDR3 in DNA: TGTGCCAGCGCCGGACAGCCGAATTCACCCCTCCACTTT.

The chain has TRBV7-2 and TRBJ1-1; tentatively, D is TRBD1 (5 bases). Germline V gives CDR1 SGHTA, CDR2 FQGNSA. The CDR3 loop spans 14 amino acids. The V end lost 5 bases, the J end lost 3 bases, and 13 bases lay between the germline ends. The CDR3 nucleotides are TGTGCCAGCAGCCGCAGGGTCAGAGACACTGAAGCTTTCTTT. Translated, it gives CASSRRVRDTEAFF.

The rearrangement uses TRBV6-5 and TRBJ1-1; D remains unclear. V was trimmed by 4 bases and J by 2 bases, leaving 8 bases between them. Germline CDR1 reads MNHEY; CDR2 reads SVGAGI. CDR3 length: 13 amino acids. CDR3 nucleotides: TGTGCCAGCAGTTCCCAGGATAACACTGAAGCTTTCTTT. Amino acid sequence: CASSSQDNTEAFF.

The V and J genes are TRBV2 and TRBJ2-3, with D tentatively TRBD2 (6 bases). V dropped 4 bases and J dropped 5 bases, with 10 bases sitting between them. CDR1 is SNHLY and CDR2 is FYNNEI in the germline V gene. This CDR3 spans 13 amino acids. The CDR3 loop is CASSAQGGDTQYF. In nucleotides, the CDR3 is TGTGCCAGCAGTGCTCAGGGAGGAGATACGCAGTATTTT.

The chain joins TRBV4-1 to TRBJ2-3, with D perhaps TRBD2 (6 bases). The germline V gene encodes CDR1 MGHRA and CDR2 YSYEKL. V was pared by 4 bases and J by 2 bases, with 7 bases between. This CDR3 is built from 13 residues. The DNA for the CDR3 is TGCGCCAGCAGCCGGGACTTCACAGATACGCAGTATTTT. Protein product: CASSRDFTDTQYF.

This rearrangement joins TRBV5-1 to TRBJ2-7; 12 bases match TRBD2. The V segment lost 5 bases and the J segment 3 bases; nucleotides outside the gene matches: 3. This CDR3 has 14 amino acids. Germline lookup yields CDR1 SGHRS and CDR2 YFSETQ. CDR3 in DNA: TGCGCCAGCAGACTAGCGGGGGGTCTCTACGAGCAGTACTTC. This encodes CASRLAGGLYEQYF.

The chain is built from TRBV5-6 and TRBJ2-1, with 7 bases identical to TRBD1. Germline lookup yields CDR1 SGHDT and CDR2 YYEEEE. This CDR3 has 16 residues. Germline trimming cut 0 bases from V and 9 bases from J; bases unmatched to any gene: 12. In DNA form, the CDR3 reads TGTGCCAGCAGCTTGGGAGGACAGGCGAGGGTCGGTGAGCAGTTCTTC. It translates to CASSLGGQARVGEQFF.